This T cell receptor (beta chain) comes out of a study of resident and recirculating memory T cells in vitiligo. The table came from immunoSEQ multiplex PCR; TCRdb's copy has only in-frame clones and leaves some out. The sample lists some 70,000 clones; 90% to 95% were seen once. Germline trimming cut 5 bases from V and 8 bases from J; bases unmatched to any gene: 11. Germline lookup yields CDR1 MNHNY and CDR2 SVGAGI (reference sequence). The CDR3 covers 14 residues. This clonotype originated in a male donor with vitiligo. What was sequenced was blood. The gene calls are TRBV6-6 and TRBJ1-2, with 7 bases fitting TRBD1. DNA of the CDR3: TGTGCCAGCAGTCTCACGAGACAGGGTCAAGGCTACACCTTC. This translates into CASSLTRQGQGYTF.